These T cell receptor beta chains were read from a single sample in a study of blood T cells in healthy people across ages. TCRdb reprocessed the 5' RACE reads with MiXCR, giving one entry per CDR3 protein. The data show about 1,600,000 distinct CDR3 sequences, with approximately 40% seen just once and 7.9% held by the top ten. The source material was blood. The receptors derive from a woman aged 18-29 years in good health. Both conserved end residues are part of each CDR3. Each record gives: D gene, J gene, V gene, clone size, CDR3 DNA, CDR3 protein. D genes are given only for firm matches. Size is stated for part of the rows, as once, few or many counts, or as a class when the clone is expanded.

d_call: NA
j_call: TRBJ2-7
v_call: TRBV20-1
clone_size: NA
cdr3_nt: TGCACAACGAGTCTCCAGCTCTACAATGAGCAGTACTTC
cdr3_aa: CTTSLQLYNEQYF

d_call: NA
j_call: TRBJ2-1
v_call: TRBV7-9
clone_size: few
cdr3_nt: TGTGCCAGCAGCTTACCCCGGGCCGGGGGCAATGAGCAGTTCTTC
cdr3_aa: CASSLPRAGGNEQFF

d_call: NA
j_call: TRBJ2-3
v_call: TRBV6-1
clone_size: few
cdr3_nt: TGTGCCAGCAGTGAAGTCCTCGGCGGGGCCGGAGATACGCAGTATTTT
cdr3_aa: CASSEVLGGAGDTQYF

d_call: NA
j_call: TRBJ1-5
v_call: TRBV7-2
clone_size: NA
cdr3_nt: TGTGCCAGCAGCTTTAATGGGGGAGGCAATCAGCCCCAGCATTTT
cdr3_aa: CASSFNGGGNQPQHF

d_call: TRBD1
j_call: TRBJ1-4
v_call: TRBV7-7
clone_size: NA
cdr3_nt: TGTGCTAGCAGCTTTCTCCGCGGACAGGGTCATGAAAAACTGTTTTTT
cdr3_aa: CASSFLRGQGHEKLFF

d_call: NA
j_call: TRBJ2-7
v_call: TRBV7-9
clone_size: NA
cdr3_nt: TGTGCCAGCAGCCACAGGGATTTTTCCTCCTACGAGCAGTACTTC
cdr3_aa: CASSHRDFSSYEQYF

d_call: TRBD1
j_call: TRBJ2-5
v_call: TRBV5-1
clone_size: NA
cdr3_nt: TGCGCCAGCAGCTTGGACGGGACAGGGGTAGGGGAGACCCAGTACTTC
cdr3_aa: CASSLDGTGVGETQYF

d_call: TRBD2
j_call: TRBJ2-3
v_call: TRBV3-1
clone_size: few
cdr3_nt: TGTGCCAGCAGCCATCTCCTATCAGCGGGAGGGGGAGATACGCAGTATTTT
cdr3_aa: CASSHLLSAGGGDTQYF

d_call: TRBD1
j_call: TRBJ2-7
v_call: TRBV20-1
clone_size: NA
cdr3_nt: TGCAGTGCTAACGGCCAGGGGGCAAAATCCGAGCAGTACTTC
cdr3_aa: CSANGQGAKSEQYF

d_call: NA
j_call: TRBJ1-1
v_call: TRBV27
clone_size: NA
cdr3_nt: TGTGCCAGCAGTTTAACGGTAGACACTGAAGCTTTCTTT
cdr3_aa: CASSLTVDTEAFF

d_call: NA
j_call: TRBJ1-2
v_call: TRBV20-1
clone_size: NA
cdr3_nt: TGCAGTGCCAAAAGACCTCCGGGGGTCGGCTACACCTTC
cdr3_aa: CSAKRPPGVGYTF

d_call: TRBD1
j_call: TRBJ1-2
v_call: TRBV7-9
clone_size: few
cdr3_nt: TGTGCCAGCAGCTTATTACAGACAGGGGGCTACACCTTC
cdr3_aa: CASSLLQTGGYTF

d_call: TRBD2
j_call: TRBJ2-5
v_call: TRBV5-1
clone_size: NA
cdr3_nt: TGCGCCAGCAGCTTGGTTACTAGCGGACAAGAGACCCGGTACTTC
cdr3_aa: CASSLVTSGQETRYF

d_call: TRBD2
j_call: TRBJ2-1
v_call: TRBV29-1
clone_size: few
cdr3_nt: TGCAGCGTTCCCGGACTAGCCCAGTGGAGGAACAATGAGCAGTTCTTC
cdr3_aa: CSVPGLAQWRNNEQFF

d_call: NA
j_call: TRBJ2-3
v_call: TRBV12-3/TRBV12-4
clone_size: NA
cdr3_nt: TGTGCCAGCAGTTACCAGGGGTCGAGCACAGATACGCAGTATTTT
cdr3_aa: CASSYQGSSTDTQYF

d_call: NA
j_call: TRBJ1-1
v_call: TRBV7-3
clone_size: NA
cdr3_nt: TGTGCCAGCAGCTCCCGGAGGGGGAGCGACACTGAAGCTTTCTTT
cdr3_aa: CASSSRRGSDTEAFF

d_call: NA
j_call: TRBJ2-7
v_call: TRBV30
clone_size: NA
cdr3_nt: TGTGCCTGGAGCTCCGGGACGACCTACGAGCAGTACTTC
cdr3_aa: CAWSSGTTYEQYF

d_call: NA
j_call: TRBJ2-1
v_call: TRBV14
clone_size: few
cdr3_nt: TGTGCCAGCAGCCAAGGCTTGATAGAGCAGTTCTTC
cdr3_aa: CASSQGLIEQFF

d_call: NA
j_call: TRBJ1-5
v_call: TRBV4-2
clone_size: few
cdr3_nt: TGTGCCAGCAGCCAAGATTTGCCAGGAGGTCAGCCCCAGCATTTT
cdr3_aa: CASSQDLPGGQPQHF

d_call: NA
j_call: TRBJ1-1
v_call: TRBV2
clone_size: NA
cdr3_nt: TGTGCCAGCAGTAGGGGGGGCATGACTGAAGCTTTCTTT
cdr3_aa: CASSRGGMTEAFF

d_call: TRBD2
j_call: TRBJ2-7
v_call: TRBV6-2/TRBV6-3
clone_size: few
cdr3_nt: TGTGCCAGCAGCCCCAACCGACTAGCGGGTTCCAATGAGCAGTACTTC
cdr3_aa: CASSPNRLAGSNEQYF

d_call: TRBD2
j_call: TRBJ2-1
v_call: TRBV10-3
clone_size: NA
cdr3_nt: TGTGCCATCAGTGAGAGCAGGCTAGCGGGGGGGCTAGGTGTGCAGTTCTTC
cdr3_aa: CAISESRLAGGLGVQFF

d_call: NA
j_call: TRBJ1-2
v_call: TRBV6-5
clone_size: NA
cdr3_nt: TGTGCCAGCAGTTCCCCCTTTGGGTGGGGGTACACCTTC
cdr3_aa: CASSSPFGWGYTF

d_call: TRBD1
j_call: TRBJ1-1
v_call: TRBV11-2
clone_size: NA
cdr3_nt: TGTGCCAGCAGCTACGGGACAGGGGTGCAAACTGAAGCTTTCTTT
cdr3_aa: CASSYGTGVQTEAFF

d_call: NA
j_call: TRBJ2-4
v_call: TRBV5-1
clone_size: NA
cdr3_nt: TGCGCCAGCAGCGGAGGAGGCACTAGTTCCGCCGCAGCCAAAAACATTCAGTACTTC
cdr3_aa: CASSGGGTSSAAAKNIQYF

d_call: NA
j_call: TRBJ1-1
v_call: TRBV9
clone_size: NA
cdr3_nt: TGTGCCAGCAGCCCAAGGGGCCACGGGGACACTGAAGCTTTCTTT
cdr3_aa: CASSPRGHGDTEAFF

d_call: TRBD1
j_call: TRBJ2-1
v_call: TRBV7-2
clone_size: few
cdr3_nt: TGTGCCAGCACCCAAGACAGGGGTTACAATGAGCAGTTCTTC
cdr3_aa: CASTQDRGYNEQFF

d_call: NA
j_call: TRBJ1-1
v_call: TRBV29-1
clone_size: few
cdr3_nt: TGCAGCGTTCAGGGGTTTTTAAACACTGAAGCTTTCTTT
cdr3_aa: CSVQGFLNTEAFF

d_call: NA
j_call: TRBJ1-5
v_call: TRBV28
clone_size: once
cdr3_nt: TGTGCCAGCAGTTTATGGCAGGTCGGAAGCAATCAGCCCCAGCATTTT
cdr3_aa: CASSLWQVGSNQPQHF

d_call: NA
j_call: TRBJ2-3
v_call: TRBV12-3/TRBV12-4
clone_size: few
cdr3_nt: TGTGCCAGCAGTTTTGCCAGGGGAGGCTATACGCAGTATTTT
cdr3_aa: CASSFARGGYTQYF

d_call: NA
j_call: TRBJ2-1
v_call: TRBV10-3
clone_size: NA
cdr3_nt: TGTGCCATCAGTGATGGGGATGAGCAGTTCTTC
cdr3_aa: CAISDGDEQFF

d_call: TRBD1
j_call: TRBJ1-1
v_call: TRBV6-5
clone_size: NA
cdr3_nt: TGTGCCAGCAGTTTTGACAGGGGACTGAACACTGAAGCTTTCTTT
cdr3_aa: CASSFDRGLNTEAFF

d_call: TRBD2
j_call: TRBJ2-7
v_call: TRBV19
clone_size: NA
cdr3_nt: TGTGCCAGTAGTATGGCGACTAGCGGGACGTCGGGGGAGCAGTACTTC
cdr3_aa: CASSMATSGTSGEQYF

d_call: NA
j_call: TRBJ1-1
v_call: TRBV7-8
clone_size: few
cdr3_nt: TGTGCCAGCAGCTTAGCAAGCCCGGGGGGGGAGGACACTGAAGCTTTCTTT
cdr3_aa: CASSLASPGGEDTEAFF

d_call: NA
j_call: TRBJ1-1
v_call: TRBV21-1
clone_size: NA
cdr3_nt: TGTGCCAGCAGCAACCCGGCTGAGGAAAACACTGAAGCTTTCTTT
cdr3_aa: CASSNPAEENTEAFF

d_call: TRBD1
j_call: TRBJ1-2
v_call: TRBV20-1
clone_size: NA
cdr3_nt: TGCAGTGCTAGCCACCCCGGACAGGGCCGGGGCTACACCTTC
cdr3_aa: CSASHPGQGRGYTF

d_call: NA
j_call: TRBJ2-7
v_call: TRBV20-1
clone_size: NA
cdr3_nt: TGCAGTGCGCACTCGGGGGGCCACGAGCAGTACTTC
cdr3_aa: CSAHSGGHEQYF

d_call: NA
j_call: TRBJ1-1
v_call: TRBV7-2
clone_size: once
cdr3_nt: TGTGCCAGCAGCTTGGTATACGACAGCGAAGCTTTCTTT
cdr3_aa: CASSLVYDSEAFF

d_call: TRBD2
j_call: TRBJ2-7
v_call: TRBV5-1
clone_size: NA
cdr3_nt: TGCGCCAGCAGCGTACTAGCGGATCTTACTAGCGAGCAGTACTTC
cdr3_aa: CASSVLADLTSEQYF

d_call: TRBD1
j_call: TRBJ1-6
v_call: TRBV9
clone_size: NA
cdr3_nt: TGTGCCAGCAGCGCACAGGGGGCGGCCTATAATTCACCCCTCCACTTT
cdr3_aa: CASSAQGAAYNSPLHF

d_call: TRBD2
j_call: TRBJ2-1
v_call: TRBV11-2
clone_size: few
cdr3_nt: TGTGCCAGCAGCGTTAGTAGCGGGGGGGCGTACAATGAGCAGTTCTTC
cdr3_aa: CASSVSSGGAYNEQFF

d_call: TRBD1
j_call: TRBJ1-5
v_call: TRBV19
clone_size: NA
cdr3_nt: TGTGCCAGTACCGTCGGGACAGGGGGCAATCAGCCCCAGCATTTT
cdr3_aa: CASTVGTGGNQPQHF

d_call: TRBD2
j_call: TRBJ2-7
v_call: TRBV7-9
clone_size: NA
cdr3_nt: TGTGCCAGCAGCTCCCTAGCGGGAGGGAGCTTGTCCTACGAGCAGTACTTC
cdr3_aa: CASSSLAGGSLSYEQYF

d_call: NA
j_call: TRBJ2-7
v_call: TRBV5-1
clone_size: few
cdr3_nt: TGCGCCAGCAGCTTGGATGGGCAGAACTACGAGCAGTACTTC
cdr3_aa: CASSLDGQNYEQYF

d_call: TRBD1
j_call: TRBJ1-2
v_call: TRBV27
clone_size: NA
cdr3_nt: TGTGCCAGCAGTTTGAGGGGGCTCCTTGCTGGCTACACCTTC
cdr3_aa: CASSLRGLLAGYTF

d_call: NA
j_call: TRBJ2-5
v_call: TRBV6-6
clone_size: NA
cdr3_nt: TGTGCCAGCAGTTACGAGAGGAGCGCCCAAGAGACCCAGTACTTC
cdr3_aa: CASSYERSAQETQYF

d_call: NA
j_call: TRBJ2-7
v_call: TRBV18
clone_size: NA
cdr3_nt: TGTGCCAGCTCCCCGACCTCCACCTCCGAGCAGTACTTC
cdr3_aa: CASSPTSTSEQYF

d_call: TRBD2
j_call: TRBJ2-1
v_call: TRBV3-1
clone_size: NA
cdr3_nt: TGTGCCAGCAGCCATGGACTAGCGGCTGGGCAGTTCTTC
cdr3_aa: CASSHGLAAGQFF

d_call: NA
j_call: TRBJ2-7
v_call: TRBV21-1
clone_size: NA
cdr3_nt: TGTGCCAGCAGCACCCAGAACAGGTCCTACGAGCAGTACTTC
cdr3_aa: CASSTQNRSYEQYF

d_call: TRBD1
j_call: TRBJ1-1
v_call: TRBV5-1
clone_size: NA
cdr3_nt: TGCGCCAGCGGCTTGGAAGCAGGGGGAGTGAACACTGAAGCTTTCTTT
cdr3_aa: CASGLEAGGVNTEAFF

d_call: TRBD1
j_call: TRBJ2-7
v_call: TRBV28
clone_size: NA
cdr3_nt: TGTGACAGCAGGGTACAGGGGAAATCCTACGAGCAGTACTTC
cdr3_aa: CDSRVQGKSYEQYF

d_call: NA
j_call: TRBJ1-1
v_call: TRBV27
clone_size: NA
cdr3_nt: TGTGCCAGCAGTTTATCGGGCGGGGCAGGACCAGATTGGGGTGCTTTCTTT
cdr3_aa: CASSLSGGAGPDWGAFF

d_call: TRBD1
j_call: TRBJ2-7
v_call: TRBV20-1
clone_size: NA
cdr3_nt: TGCAGTGTGACAGGGTCTACCTACGAGCAGTACTTC
cdr3_aa: CSVTGSTYEQYF